This T cell receptor (beta chain) is from a study of OX40 agonist ivuxolimab in advanced cancers. Study-wide results and limits: Researchers report that CD8+ T cells had, on average, more expanded clones than CD4+.

Comment on this clone: Antigen unknown.

Germline lookup yields CDR1 KGHSH and CDR2 LQKENI. The V gene lost 8 bases and the J gene lost 7 bases, with 14 bases spanning the gap. The CDR3 is 12 amino acids. Data came from immunoSEQ multiplex PCR; TCRdb stores just in-frame clones and leaves some out. In the table there are fewer than 80,000 clones, 85% of which are singletons. The chain recombines TRBV18 with TRBJ2-5; the D gene is possibly TRBD2 (6 bases). The source of this sequence is an adult with an advanced solid tumor such as melanoma, head and neck, liver or kidney cancer. This specimen consisted of CD4+ or CD8+ T cells sorted from blood, obtained in a trial of the OX40 agonist ivuxolimab. CDR3 loop: CASPGGSATQYF. In nucleotides, the CDR3 is TGTGCCAGCCCCGGAGGGTCGGCGACCCAGTACTTC.